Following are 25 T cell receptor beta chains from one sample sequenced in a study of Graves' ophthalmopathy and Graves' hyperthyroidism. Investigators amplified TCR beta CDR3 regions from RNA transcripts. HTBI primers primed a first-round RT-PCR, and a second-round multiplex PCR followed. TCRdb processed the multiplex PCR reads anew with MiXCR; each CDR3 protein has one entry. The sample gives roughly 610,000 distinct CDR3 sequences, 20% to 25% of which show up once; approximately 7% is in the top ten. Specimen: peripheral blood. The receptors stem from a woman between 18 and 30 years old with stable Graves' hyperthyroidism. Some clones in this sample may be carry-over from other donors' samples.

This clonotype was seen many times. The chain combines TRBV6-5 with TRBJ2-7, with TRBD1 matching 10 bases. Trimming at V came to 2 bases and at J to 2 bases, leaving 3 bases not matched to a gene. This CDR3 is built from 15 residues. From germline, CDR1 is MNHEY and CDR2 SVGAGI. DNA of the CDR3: TGTGCCAGCAGTTACGGGACAGGGGTTGCCTACGAGCAGTACTTC. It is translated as CASSYGTGVAYEQYF.

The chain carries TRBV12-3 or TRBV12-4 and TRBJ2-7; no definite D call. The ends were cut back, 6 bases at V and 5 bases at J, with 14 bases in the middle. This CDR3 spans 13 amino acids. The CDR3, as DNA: TGTGCCAGCAGGTCCGGGCCCTTCCACGAGCAGTACTTC. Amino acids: CASRSGPFHEQYF.

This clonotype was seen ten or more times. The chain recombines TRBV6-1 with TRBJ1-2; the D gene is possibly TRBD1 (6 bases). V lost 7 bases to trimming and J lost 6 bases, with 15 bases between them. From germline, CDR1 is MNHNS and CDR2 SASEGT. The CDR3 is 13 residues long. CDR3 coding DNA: TGTGCCAGCAAGGCAAGACAGGAGAATGGCTACACCTTC. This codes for CASKARQENGYTF.

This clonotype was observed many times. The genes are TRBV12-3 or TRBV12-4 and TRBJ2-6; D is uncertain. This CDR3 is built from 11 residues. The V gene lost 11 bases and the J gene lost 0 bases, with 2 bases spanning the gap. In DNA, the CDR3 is TGTGCCGCCTCTGGGGCCAACGTCCTGACTTTC. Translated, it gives CAASGANVLTF.

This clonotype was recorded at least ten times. The CDR3 bases are TGTGCCAGCAGCCTTGACAGGGGGGCTCAGCCCCAGCATTTT. Amino acid sequence: CASSLDRGAQPQHF. The chain uses TRBV6-1 and TRBJ1-5; 9 positions match TRBD1. Trimming at V came to 6 bases and at J to 6 bases, leaving 6 bases not matched to a gene. Germline V gene lookup returns CDR1 MNHNS and CDR2 SASEGT. The CDR3 extends over 14 amino acids.

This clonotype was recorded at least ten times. The DNA for the CDR3 is TGCAGTGCTAGACAGTACCGGACAGGGGCGAATTCACCCCTCCACTTT. Its protein product is CSARQYRTGANSPLHF. The rearrangement links TRBV20-1 to TRBJ1-6, with TRBD1 matching over 9 bases. This CDR3 is built from 16 residues. Per germline, CDR1 DFQATT and CDR2 SNEGSKA (reference sequence). Losses at the gene ends were 2 bases for V and 7 bases for J; bases not matched to a gene: 9.

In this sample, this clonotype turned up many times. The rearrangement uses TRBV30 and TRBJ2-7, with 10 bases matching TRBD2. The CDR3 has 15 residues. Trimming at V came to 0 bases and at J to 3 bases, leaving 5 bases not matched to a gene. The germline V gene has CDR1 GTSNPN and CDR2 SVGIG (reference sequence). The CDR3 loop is CAWSVDASGGYEQYF. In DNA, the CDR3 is TGTGCCTGGAGTGTAGATGCTAGCGGGGGCTACGAGCAGTACTTC.

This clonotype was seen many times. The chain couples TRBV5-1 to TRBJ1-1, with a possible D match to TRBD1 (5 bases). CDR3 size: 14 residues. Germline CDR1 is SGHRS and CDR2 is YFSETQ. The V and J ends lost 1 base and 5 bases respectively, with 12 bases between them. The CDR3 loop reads CASSLSAGKTEAFF. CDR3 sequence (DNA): TGCGCCAGCAGCTTGTCGGCAGGGAAAACTGAAGCTTTCTTT. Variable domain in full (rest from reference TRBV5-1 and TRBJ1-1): KAGVTQTPRYLIKTRGQQVTLSCSPISGHRSVSWYQQTPGQGLQFLFEYFSETQRNKGNFPGRFSGRQFSNSRSEMNVSTLELGDSALYLCASSLSAGKTEAFFGQGTRLTVV.

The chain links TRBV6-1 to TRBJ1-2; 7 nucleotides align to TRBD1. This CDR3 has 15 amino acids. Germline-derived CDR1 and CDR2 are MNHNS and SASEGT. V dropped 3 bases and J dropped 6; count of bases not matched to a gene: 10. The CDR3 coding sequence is TGTGCCAGCAGTGAGTTTTCCGGGACAGTGGATGGCTACACCTTC. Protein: CASSEFSGTVDGYTF.

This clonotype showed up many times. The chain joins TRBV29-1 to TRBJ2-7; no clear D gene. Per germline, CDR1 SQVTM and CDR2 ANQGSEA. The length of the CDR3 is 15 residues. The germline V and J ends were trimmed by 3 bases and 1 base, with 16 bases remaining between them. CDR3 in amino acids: CSVELRRRLSYEQYF. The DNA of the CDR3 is TGCAGCGTTGAGCTGCGGCGGCGTCTTTCCTACGAGCAGTACTTC.

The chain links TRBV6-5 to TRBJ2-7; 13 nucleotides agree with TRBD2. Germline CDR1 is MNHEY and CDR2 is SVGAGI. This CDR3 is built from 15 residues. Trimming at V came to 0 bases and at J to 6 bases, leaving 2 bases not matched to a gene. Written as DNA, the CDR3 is TGTGCCAGCAGTTACTCGGGACTAGCGGGGACCGAGCAGTACTTC. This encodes CASSYSGLAGTEQYF.

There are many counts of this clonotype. CDR3 protein: CATSGRDGNYEQYF. Written as DNA, the CDR3 is TGTGCCACCAGCGGCCGGGACGGAAACTACGAGCAGTACTTC. The V and J genes are TRBV15 and TRBJ2-7; D tentatively fits TRBD1 or TRBD2 (5 bases each). CDR3 size: 14 residues. Trimming took 5 bases from V and 3 from J, leaving 14 bases between them. Germline CDR1 is LNHNV and CDR2 is YYDKDF (reference sequence).

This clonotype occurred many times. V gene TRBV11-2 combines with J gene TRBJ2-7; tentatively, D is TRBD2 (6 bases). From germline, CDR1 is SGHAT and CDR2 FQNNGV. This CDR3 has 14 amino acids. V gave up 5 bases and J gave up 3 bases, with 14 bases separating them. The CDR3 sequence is CASSQVPGGYEQYF. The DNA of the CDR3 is TGTGCCAGCAGCCAGGTCCCCGGGGGCTACGAGCAGTACTTC. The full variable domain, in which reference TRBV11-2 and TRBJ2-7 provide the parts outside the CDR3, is EAGVAQSPRYKIIEKRQSVAFWCNPISGHATLYWYQQILGQGPKLLIQFQNNGVVDDSQLPKDRFSAERLKGVDSTLKIQPAKLEDSAVYLCASSQVPGGYEQYFGPGTRLTVT.

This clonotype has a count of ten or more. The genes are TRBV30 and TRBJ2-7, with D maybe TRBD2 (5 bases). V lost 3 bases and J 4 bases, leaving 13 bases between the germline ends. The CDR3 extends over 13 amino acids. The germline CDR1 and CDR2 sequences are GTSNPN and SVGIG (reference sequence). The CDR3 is CAWRGFGEYEQYF. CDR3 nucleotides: TGTGCCTGGAGAGGATTCGGGGAATACGAGCAGTACTTC.

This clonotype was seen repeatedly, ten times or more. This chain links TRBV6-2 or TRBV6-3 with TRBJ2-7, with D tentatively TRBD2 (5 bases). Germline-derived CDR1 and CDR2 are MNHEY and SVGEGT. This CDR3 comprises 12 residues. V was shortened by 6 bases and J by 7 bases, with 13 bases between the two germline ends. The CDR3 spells CASRWAAGEQYF. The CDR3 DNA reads TGTGCCAGCAGGTGGGCCGCGGGTGAGCAGTACTTC.

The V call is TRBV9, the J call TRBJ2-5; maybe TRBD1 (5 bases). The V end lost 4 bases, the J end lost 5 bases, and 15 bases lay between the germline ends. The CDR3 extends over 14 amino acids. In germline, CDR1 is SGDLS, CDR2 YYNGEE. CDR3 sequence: CASSSSRGSETQYF. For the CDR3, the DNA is TGTGCCAGCAGCTCCTCTAGGGGTTCGGAGACCCAGTACTTC.

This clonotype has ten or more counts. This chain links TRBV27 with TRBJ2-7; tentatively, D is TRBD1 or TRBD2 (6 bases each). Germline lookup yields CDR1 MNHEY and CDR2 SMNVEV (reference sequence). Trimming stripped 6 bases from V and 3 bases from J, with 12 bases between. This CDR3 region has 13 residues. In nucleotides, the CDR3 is TGTGCCAGCAGAAGGGGGGCCTTCTACGAGCAGTACTTC. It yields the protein CASRRGAFYEQYF.

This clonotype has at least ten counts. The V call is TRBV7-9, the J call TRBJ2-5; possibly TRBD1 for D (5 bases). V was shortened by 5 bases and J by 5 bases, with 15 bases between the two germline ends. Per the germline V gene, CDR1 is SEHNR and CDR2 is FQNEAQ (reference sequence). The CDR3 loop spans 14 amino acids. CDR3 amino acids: CASSKDSSRETQYF. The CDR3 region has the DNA TGTGCCAGCAGCAAAGACAGTAGTCGGGAGACCCAGTACTTC.

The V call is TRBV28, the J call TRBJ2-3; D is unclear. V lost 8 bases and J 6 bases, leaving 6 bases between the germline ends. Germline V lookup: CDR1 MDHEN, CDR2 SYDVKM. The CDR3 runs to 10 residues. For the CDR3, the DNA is TGTGCCAGCTCCTACGATACGCAGTATTTT. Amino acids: CASSYDTQYF. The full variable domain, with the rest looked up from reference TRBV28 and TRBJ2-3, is DVKVTQSSRYLVKRTGEKVFLECVQDMDHENMFWYRQDPGLGLRLIYFSYDVKMKEKGDIPEGYSVSREKKERFSLILESASTNQTSMYLCASSYDTQYFGPGTRLTVL.

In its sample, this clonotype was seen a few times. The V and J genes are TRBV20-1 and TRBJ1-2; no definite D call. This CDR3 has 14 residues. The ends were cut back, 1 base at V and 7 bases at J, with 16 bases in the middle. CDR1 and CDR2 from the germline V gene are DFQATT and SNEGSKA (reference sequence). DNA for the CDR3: TGCAGTGCTAGAGTTGGCGCGGGGATCGGTGGCTACACCTTC. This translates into CSARVGAGIGGYTF.

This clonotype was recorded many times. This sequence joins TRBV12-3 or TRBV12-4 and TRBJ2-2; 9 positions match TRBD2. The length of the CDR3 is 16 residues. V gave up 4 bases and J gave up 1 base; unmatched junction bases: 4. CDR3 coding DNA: TGTGCCAGCAGTTCCTTGCGGGGGGGGAACACCGGGGAGCTGTTTTTT. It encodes CASSSLRGGNTGELFF.

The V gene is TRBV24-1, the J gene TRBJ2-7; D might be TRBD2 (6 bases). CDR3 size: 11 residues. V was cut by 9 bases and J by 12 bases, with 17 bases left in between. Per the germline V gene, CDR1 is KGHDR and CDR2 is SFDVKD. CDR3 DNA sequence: TGTGCCACCTCTCTGGGAGGAGTGCGGTACTTC. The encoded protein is CATSLGGVRYF.

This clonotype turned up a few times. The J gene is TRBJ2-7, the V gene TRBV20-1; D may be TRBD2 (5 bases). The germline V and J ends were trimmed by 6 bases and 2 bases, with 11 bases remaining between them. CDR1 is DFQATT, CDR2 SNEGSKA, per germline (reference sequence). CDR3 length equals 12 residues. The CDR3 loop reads CSARREPYEQYF. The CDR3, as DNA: TGCAGTGCCCGCCGGGAACCCTACGAGCAGTACTTC.

The CDR3 here is CASSLTLLNYGYTF. The CDR3 DNA is TGTGCCAGCAGCTTAACCCTGCTAAACTATGGCTACACCTTC. The chain employs TRBV7-8 and TRBJ1-2, with no clear D. Germline V gene sequence: CDR1 SGHVS, CDR2 FQNEAQ. With 2 bases removed from V and 2 bases from J, the gap between germline ends came to 9 bases. The CDR3 spans 14 residues.

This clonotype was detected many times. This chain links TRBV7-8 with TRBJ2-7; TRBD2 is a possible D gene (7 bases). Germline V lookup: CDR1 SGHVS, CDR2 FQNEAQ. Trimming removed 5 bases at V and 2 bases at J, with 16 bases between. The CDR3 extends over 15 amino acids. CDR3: CASSPNAGAAYEQYF. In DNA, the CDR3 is TGTGCCAGCAGCCCCAACGCGGGGGCGGCCTACGAGCAGTACTTC. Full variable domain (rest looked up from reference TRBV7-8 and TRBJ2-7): GAGVSQSPRYKVAKRGQDVALRCDPISGHVSLFWYQQALGQGPEFLTYFQNEAQLDKSGLPSDRFFAERPEGSVSTLKIQRTQQEDSAVYLCASSPNAGAAYEQYFGPGTRLTVT.